These 14 T cell receptor beta chains originate from one sample sequenced in a study of molecular identifiers for immune sequencing clone quantification. TCRdb redid the calling of the PCR reads with MiXCR, one entry per CDR3 protein. The table includes around 40,000 distinct CDR3 sequences, roughly a fifth detected once. Material for sequencing was naive CD8+ T cells from blood, with Jurkat cell RNA spiked in. The subset here: FACS-sorted CD8+CD4-CCR7+CD45RA+ naive T cells. These receptors all stem from a human donor in good health. Some libraries in this study had Jurkat cell RNA spiked in.

This clonotype was observed many times. The chain is built from TRBV7-9 and TRBJ2-5; D is unclear. This CDR3 is 19 amino acids long. V lost 3 bases and J 4 bases, leaving 27 bases between the germline ends. Germline V gene lookup returns CDR1 SEHNR and CDR2 FQNEAQ (reference sequence). CDR3 sequence (DNA): TGTGCCAGCAGCTTCTTTCTTATAACGGCAGTGGGGTATATAGAGACCCAGTACTTC. It yields the protein CASSFFLITAVGYIETQYF.

This clonotype has at least ten counts. This chain connects TRBV9 to TRBJ1-1; 9 bases match TRBD1. The germline CDR1 and CDR2 sequences are SGDLS and YYNGEE. This CDR3 has 14 amino acids. Unmatched junction bases numbered 8, after V lost 3 bases and J lost 8 bases. CDR3 residues: CASSAGTGGEEAFF. CDR3 DNA sequence: TGTGCCAGCAGCGCCGGAACAGGGGGCGAAGAAGCTTTCTTT. The full variable domain, in which reference TRBV9 and TRBJ1-1 provide the parts outside the CDR3, is DSGVTQTPKHLITATGQRVTLRCSPRSGDLSVYWYQQSLDQGLQFLIQYYNGEERAKGNILERFSAQQFPDLHSELNLSSLELGDSALYFCASSAGTGGEEAFFGQGTRLTVV.

This clonotype came up a few times. Germline and junction disagree at one end, which may indicate a read error. This chain links TRBV10-3 with TRBJ2-1, with 7 bases that match TRBD2. The CDR3 loop spans 20 amino acids. Germline values: CDR1 ENHRY, CDR2 SYGVKD. The CDR3 DNA reads as TGTGCCATCGGTGAACCCACCGGGACTACCCGAGGAGAGGGCTACAATGAGCAGTTCTTC. This codes for CAIGEPTGTTRGEGYNEQFF.

The J gene is TRBJ2-2, the V gene TRBV11-2; 8 positions agree with TRBD1. V was pared by 6 bases and J by 0 bases, with 6 bases of the junction left unmatched. The V gene's germline CDR1 is SGHAT and CDR2 FQNNGV. The CDR3 totals 16 residues. CDR3 sequence reads: CASSSRGPANTGELFF. CDR3 DNA: TGTGCCAGCAGTTCCAGGGGGCCGGCGAACACCGGGGAGCTGTTTTTT.

This clonotype was recorded once. This chain uses TRBV20-1 with TRBJ2-7, with 13 bases that match TRBD2. The CDR3 runs to 14 residues. The V gene end was trimmed by 2 bases and the J gene end by 4 bases; junction bases not matched to a gene: 2. Looked up from germline, CDR1 is DFQATT and CDR2 is SNEGSKA (reference sequence). CDR3 bases: TGCAGTGCTAGAAGACTAGCGGGGGGATACGAGCAGTACTTC. Protein sequence: CSARRLAGGYEQYF.

In its sample, this clonotype was seen many times. V and J are TRBV4-3 and TRBJ2-5; tentative D call: TRBD1 (5 bases). Trimming cost V 0 bases and J 5 bases, with 7 bases left between them. The CDR3 runs to 13 residues. In germline, CDR1 is LGHNA, CDR2 YSLEER. The CDR3 DNA reads as TGCGCCAGCAGCCAAGACAGGGCTGAGACCCAGTACTTC. It translates to CASSQDRAETQYF.

This clonotype was counted at least ten times. V gene TRBV5-1 combines with J gene TRBJ2-7, with D unclear. Trimming pared 0 bases from V and 3 bases from J, leaving 13 bases between. The germline V gene has CDR1 SGHRS and CDR2 YFSETQ. There are 15 residues in the CDR3. Here the CDR3 reads CASSLARVTDYEQYF. The CDR3 DNA sequence: TGCGCCAGCAGCTTGGCCCGCGTGACGGACTACGAGCAGTACTTC.

V usage is TRBV4-1 and J usage is TRBJ1-2, with D perhaps TRBD1 (6 bases). The V gene lost 2 bases and the J gene lost 8 bases, with 27 bases spanning the gap. Germline CDR1 reads MGHRA; CDR2 reads YSYEKL. CDR3 length: 18 residues. CDR3 region: CASSQPGAGGREKGGYTF. CDR3 nucleotide sequence: TGCGCCAGCAGCCAACCAGGGGCAGGAGGAAGGGAAAAAGGAGGCTACACCTTC.

There are many counts of this clonotype. This rearrangement joins TRBV12-5 to TRBJ2-3; D gene unclear. Germline V gene data show CDR1 as LGHNT and CDR2 as FRNRAP. This CDR3 region has 14 residues. With 6 bases removed from V and 0 bases from J, the gap between germline ends came to 10 bases. The CDR3 sequence: CASGKGSSTDTQYF. CDR3 DNA sequence: TGTGCTAGTGGGAAGGGCTCTAGCACAGATACGCAGTATTTT.

This clonotype was seen ten or more times. The chain employs TRBV2 and TRBJ1-1; possible D gene TRBD1, 6 bases. Trimming removed 1 base from V and 3 bases from J, with 9 bases in between. The germline V gene has CDR1 SNHLY and CDR2 FYNNEI. The CDR3 consists of 14 residues. This CDR3 reads CASSEDRADTEAFF. DNA of the CDR3: TGTGCCAGCAGTGAAGACAGGGCGGACACTGAAGCTTTCTTT. The variable domain in full, completed from reference TRBV2 and TRBJ1-1, reads EPEVTQTPSHQVTQMGQEVILRCVPISNHLYFYWYRQILGQKVEFLVSFYNNEISEKSEIFDDQFSVERPDGSNFTLKIRSTKLEDSAMYFCASSEDRADTEAFFGQGTRLTVV.

This clonotype was seen ten or more times. The chain combines TRBV27 with TRBJ1-5; D may be TRBD1 (5 bases). Germline loops: CDR1 MNHEY, CDR2 SMNVEV (reference sequence). This CDR3 is built from 14 residues. V was cut by 10 bases and J by 3 bases, with 16 bases left in between. CDR3 bases: TGTGCCACCTCCCAGGGCCCGAACAATCAGCCCCAGCATTTT. It translates to CATSQGPNNQPQHF.

In its sample, this clonotype was seen a few times. The chain couples TRBV4-3 to TRBJ2-7, with a weak D call TRBD1 (6 bases). V lost 3 bases, J lost 1 base, and 16 bases lay in between. This CDR3 has 16 residues. CDR1 LGHNA and CDR2 YSLEER come from the germline V gene. The CDR3 DNA is TGCGCCAGCAGCCAGGGGCAAGGGACAATATCCTACGAGCAGTACTTC. This gives the protein CASSQGQGTISYEQYF.

This clonotype was counted at least ten times. The rearrangement links TRBV27 to TRBJ2-2, with D uncertain. Deletions cut 7 bases from V and 5 bases from J, with 8 bases between. The germline V gene has CDR1 MNHEY and CDR2 SMNVEV (reference sequence). This CDR3 has 12 amino acids. The CDR3 coding sequence is TGTGCCAGCACCCATTATACCGGGGAGCTGTTTTTT. Translating it yields CASTHYTGELFF.

There are many counts of this clonotype. In DNA form, the CDR3 reads TGCGCCAGCAGCCAAGATTTGGTTAGCAATCAGCCCCAGCATTTT. This encodes CASSQDLVSNQPQHF. The J gene is TRBJ1-5, the V gene TRBV4-3, with D unclear. Deletions cut 0 bases from V and 0 bases from J, with 6 bases between. The CDR3 sequence is 15 residues long. Germline V gives CDR1 LGHNA, CDR2 YSLEER.